The rows below give T cell receptor beta chains drawn from one sample of a study of T cell responses to AZD1222 COVID-19 vaccine. Libraries were prepared by immunoSEQ multiplex PCR; TCRdb keeps only in-frame clonotypes and omits some of them. The sample consists of 180,000 or so clones, 85% to 90% of them appearing once. Sample: peripheral blood, taken 28 days after the second AZD1222 dose. These receptors were taken from an adult who received the AZD1222 COVID-19 vaccine. CDR3s include the opening cysteine and the closing phenylalanine or tryptophan. Fields, in order: J gene, clone size, D gene, V gene, CDR3 protein, CDR3 DNA. A D gene is named only where the DNA matches it firmly. Where a row states a size, it is once, few, many or the class of an expanded clone; other rows omit it.

TRBJ2-1,NA,TRBD2,TRBV19,CASSIGTSGNEQFF,TGTGCCAGTAGTATAGGGACTAGCGGGAATGAGCAGTTCTTC
TRBJ2-7,NA,TRBD1,TRBV5-5,CASSLTGGSSYEQYF,TGTGCCAGCAGCTTGACAGGGGGCAGCTCCTACGAGCAGTACTTC
TRBJ1-1,NA,TRBD1,TRBV28,CASRSGTGGKAEAFF,TGTGCCAGCAGATCCGGGACAGGGGGCAAGGCTGAAGCTTTCTTT
TRBJ2-6,NA,TRBD1,TRBV28,CASIQGAGANVLTF,TGTGCCAGCATTCAGGGGGCTGGGGCCAACGTCCTGACTTTC
TRBJ2-7,NA,NA,TRBV6-1,CASSELDTPYEQYF,TGTGCCAGCAGTGAACTTGACACCCCCTACGAGCAGTACTTC
TRBJ2-1,NA,NA,TRBV7-9,CASSLAGGKEQFF,TGTGCCAGCAGCTTAGCCGGGGGAAAGGAGCAGTTCTTC
TRBJ1-1,NA,NA,TRBV7-9,CASSLLEGMNTEAFF,TGTGCCAGCAGCCTCCTCGAGGGGATGAACACTGAAGCTTTCTTT
TRBJ1-5,NA,NA,TRBV18,CASSLGMGDGNQPQHF,TGTGCCAGCTCACTCGGGATGGGGGACGGCAATCAGCCCCAGCATTTT
TRBJ1-2,NA,NA,TRBV7-2,CASSFEGFGASYGYTF,TGTGCCAGCAGCTTCGAGGGTTTCGGGGCGAGCTATGGCTACACCTTC
TRBJ2-1,NA,TRBD1,TRBV3-1/TRBV3-2,CASSQEGTAYNEQFF,TGTGCCAGCAGCCAAGAGGGGACAGCGTACAATGAGCAGTTCTTC
TRBJ2-7,NA,NA,TRBV28,CASRGGGSYEQYF,TGTGCCAGCAGGGGAGGGGGTTCCTACGAGCAGTACTTC
TRBJ1-3,few,NA,TRBV5-6,CASRPRAGGNTIYF,TGTGCCAGCAGACCTCGGGCGGGCGGAAACACCATATATTTT
TRBJ2-2,NA,NA,TRBV7-2,CARPVNTNTGELFF,TGTGCCAGACCCGTAAATACGAACACCGGGGAGCTGTTTTTT
TRBJ2-3,NA,NA,TRBV29-1,CSATGPPNPPDTQYF,TGCAGCGCCACGGGACCCCCCAACCCCCCAGATACGCAGTATTTT
TRBJ2-3,NA,NA,TRBV18,CANSPSTDTQYF,TGTGCCAACTCACCAAGCACAGATACGCAGTATTTT
TRBJ2-1,NA,TRBD2,TRBV9,CASAPEGGAYEQFF,TGTGCCAGCGCTCCTGAGGGAGGGGCCTATGAGCAGTTCTTC
TRBJ2-7,NA,TRBD1,TRBV9,CASSVAGTARYEQYF,TGTGCCAGCAGCGTTGCCGGGACAGCAAGATACGAGCAGTACTTC
TRBJ2-2,NA,NA,TRBV5-4,CASRKGGLGGTGELFF,TGTGCCAGCAGAAAGGGGGGCCTTGGGGGCACCGGGGAGCTGTTTTTT
TRBJ2-7,NA,NA,TRBV11-3,CASSLGREQSYEQYF,TGTGCCAGCAGCTTAGGGAGGGAACAGTCCTACGAGCAGTACTTC
TRBJ2-7,NA,NA,TRBV10-3,CAINPGAGDYEQYF,TGTGCCATTAACCCGGGGGCGGGGGACTACGAGCAGTACTTC
TRBJ2-1,NA,TRBD2,TRBV7-2,CASSIRAGFGRNEQFF,TGTGCCAGCAGCATCCGGGCAGGGTTCGGGAGGAATGAGCAGTTCTTC
TRBJ2-5,NA,NA,TRBV27,CASSPRRPGQETQYF,TGTGCCAGCAGCCCCCGTCGGCCAGGCCAAGAGACCCAGTACTTC
TRBJ2-2,NA,NA,TRBV3-1/TRBV3-2,CASSHLRRGNTGELFF,TGTGCCAGCAGCCACCTCAGGCGGGGGAACACCGGGGAGCTGTTTTTT
TRBJ2-2,NA,NA,TRBV6-1,CASTLDGGPGELFF,TGTGCCAGCACCCTTGATGGGGGGCCTGGGGAGCTGTTTTTT
TRBJ2-1,NA,NA,TRBV27,CASSLDPARYNEQFF,TGTGCCAGCAGTTTAGATCCCGCTAGATACAATGAGCAGTTCTTC
TRBJ2-7,NA,NA,TRBV7-9,CASSWDGRDYEQYF,TGTGCCAGCAGCTGGGACGGTAGAGACTACGAGCAGTACTTC
TRBJ2-7,NA,NA,TRBV27,CASSLGYEQYF,TGTGCCAGCAGTTTAGGGTACGAGCAGTACTTC
TRBJ2-3,NA,TRBD2,TRBV11-2,CASSLSRLADTDTQYF,TGTGCCAGCAGCTTATCGAGACTAGCGGACACAGATACGCAGTATTTT
TRBJ1-1,NA,NA,TRBV9,CASSESWGTEAFF,TGTGCCAGCAGCGAATCGTGGGGAACTGAAGCTTTCTTT
TRBJ2-5,NA,NA,TRBV4-2,CASSTDRVGGQETQYF,TGTGCCAGCAGCACAGATCGGGTTGGGGGTCAAGAGACCCAGTACTTC
TRBJ2-5,NA,NA,TRBV7-3,CASSPGPSPETQYF,TGTGCCAGCAGCCCGGGACCCAGCCCAGAGACCCAGTACTTC
TRBJ1-1,NA,TRBD1,TRBV5-1,CASTRDRGSSTEAFF,TGCGCCAGCACCCGGGACAGGGGCAGTAGCACTGAAGCTTTCTTT
TRBJ2-2,NA,NA,TRBV2,CASSALSFGAGELFF,TGTGCCAGCAGTGCGTTATCTTTTGGGGCCGGGGAGCTGTTTTTT
TRBJ2-7,NA,TRBD2,TRBV2,CASIGLAAYEQYF,TGTGCCAGCATCGGTCTAGCGGCCTACGAGCAGTACTTC
TRBJ1-2,NA,NA,TRBV4-3,CASSQDLGQSYGYTF,TGCGCCAGCAGCCAAGATCTTGGGCAGAGCTATGGCTACACCTTC
TRBJ2-1,NA,NA,TRBV23-1,CASRPPERRSYNEQFF,TGCGCCAGCAGGCCCCCCGAGCGCCGCTCCTACAATGAGCAGTTCTTC